This TCR beta chain is from a study of OX40 agonist ivuxolimab in advanced cancers. Germline assignment: CDR1 DFQATT and CDR2 SNEGSKA (reference sequence). The CDR3 spans 11 residues. Trimming removed 4 bases at V and 5 bases at J, with 6 bases between. Assay: immunoSEQ multiplex PCR; the TCRdb copy retains only in-frame clones and omits some. The table shows some 40,000 clones, with about nine tenths occurring only once. The rearrangement joins TRBV20-1 to TRBJ2-1, with D maybe TRBD2 (5 bases). The sequence was collected from an adult with an advanced solid tumor such as melanoma, head and neck, liver or kidney cancer. Sequenced material: CD4+ or CD8+ T cells sorted from blood, taken in a trial of the OX40 agonist ivuxolimab. The CDR3, as DNA: TGCAGTGCTACTAGCAACAATGAGCAGTTCTTC. Protein: CSATSNNEQFF.